Reported below is one T cell receptor (beta chain). This sample stems from a study of blood T cell repertoires in COVID-19. Study-level information: Sites across the United States, Italy and Spain contributed samples from acute and convalescent COVID-19. The analysed material was cDNA or gDNA that came from T cells, B-cell-depleted T cells, or PBMCs.

How the authors handled the data: Amplification of reference gene primers provided the estimated nucleated cell counts. Using immunoSEQ multiplex PCR, the repertoire was profiled, and TCRdb retains in-frame clones only, with some absent. The V and J calls and clone size were taken over from that table, and D and trimming were inferred from the DNA. The top ten clones hold less than 2.5% of a sample with more than 100,000 clones, 85% to 90% of them seen once. Germline V lookup: CDR1 SNHLY, CDR2 FYNNEI. The length of the CDR3 is 20 residues. J lost 1 base, V lost 6 bases, and 18 bases had no gene match.

The sequenced material came from peripheral blood. V is TRBV2 and J is TRBJ1-5, with 10 bases identical to TRBD1. The sequence derives from a man between 70 and 80 years old with active COVID-19. In nucleotides, the CDR3 is TGTGCCAGCAGAGATTTCTCCGGGACAGGGGCACGGACGAGCAATCAGCCCCAGCATTTT. Amino acids: CASRDFSGTGARTSNQPQHF.